The 2 T cell receptor beta chains reported below all come from one sample, sequenced in a study of T cells after yellow fever vaccination. TCRdb reanalysed the 5' RACE reads using MiXCR and keeps one entry per CDR3 protein. This sample carries about 300,000 distinct CDR3 sequences, roughly 9% of them seen once, and the ten largest clones take 3% to 3.5%. This specimen was CD4+ T cells sorted from PBMCs, taken 5 days after the yellow fever booster vaccination. The receptor set was obtained from a man aged 18 to 29 who received the YFV17D yellow fever vaccine.

In its sample, this clonotype was seen many times. The chain has TRBV4-3 and TRBJ2-1; D not certain. CDR1 is LGHNA, CDR2 YSLEER, per germline. This CDR3 is 14 amino acids long. Between the trimmed V and J ends, which lost 4 bases and 5 bases, there was a span of 12 bases. CDR3 in DNA: TGCGCCAGCAGCCGAGCCCCCTCGAACAATGAGCAGTTCTTC. It specifies CASSRAPSNNEQFF.

Only a few counts were recorded for this clonotype. The chain has TRBV5-4 and TRBJ2-3, with D uncertain. The V end was cut by 1 base, the J end by 2 bases, with 11 bases between. The CDR3 loop spans 15 amino acids. Per the germline V gene, CDR1 is SGHNT and CDR2 is YYREEE (reference sequence). The CDR3 coding sequence is TGTGCCAGCAGCTTGACGCCGAGAACCACAGATACGCAGTATTTT. Translation gives CASSLTPRTTDTQYF. The full variable domain, completed using reference TRBV5-4 and TRBJ2-3, is ETGVTQSPTHLIKTRGQQVTLRCSSQSGHNTVSWYQQALGQGPQFIFQYYREEENGRGNFPPRFSGLQFPNYSSELNVNALELDDSALYLCASSLTPRTTDTQYFGPGTRLTVL.